The 3 T cell receptor beta chains below were found in one sample sequenced in a study of regulatory T cells in long-lasting Graves disease. Time point in this sample: newly diagnosed GD, antithyroid drugs for less than 3 months. PBMC-extracted RNA yielded the TCR library. Combining iRepertoire HTBI primers with Arm-PCR of CDR3 regions, the authors built TCR beta libraries. In TCRdb, the multiplex PCR reads were re-called with MiXCR into one record per CDR3 protein. Found here are 370,000 or so distinct CDR3 sequences, around 16% of them singletons; the top ten hold 20%. These same records also appear under a second study, on T cells in Graves' hyperthyroidism and ophthalmopathy.

The starting material was peripheral blood mononuclear cells (PBMCs), obtained at new diagnosis, from a patient treated with antithyroid drugs. All receptors derive from a woman aged 18-29 years with Graves disease.

Remarks on this clonotype: This may arise from a read error, as a much more abundant clone is one base away. The rearrangement joins TRBV5-4 to TRBJ2-3; D perhaps matches TRBD1 (6 bases). CDR3 length equals 15 residues. Germline lookup yields CDR1 SGHNT and CDR2 YYREEE (reference sequence). Trimming stripped 3 bases from V and 0 bases from J, with 11 bases between. CDR3 in DNA: TGTGCCAGCAGCTCCTGGGACACCAGCACAGATACGCAGTATTTT. Protein sequence: CASSSWDTSTDTQYF. The entire variable domain, with the rest obtained from reference TRBV5-4 and TRBJ2-3, is as follows: ETGVTQSPTHLIKTRGQQVTLRCSSQSGHNTVSWYQQALGQGPQFIFQYYREEENGRGNFPPRFSGLQFPNYSSELNVNALELDDSALYLCASSSWDTSTDTQYFGPGTRLTVL.

At least ten counts were recorded for this clonotype. The V gene is TRBV27, the J gene TRBJ2-7, with D perhaps being TRBD1 or TRBD2 (6 bases each). The CDR3 runs to 12 residues. Looked up from germline, CDR1 is MNHEY and CDR2 is SMNVEV (reference sequence). The germline V and J ends were trimmed by 5 bases and 9 bases, with 14 bases remaining between them. The CDR3 loop reads CASSMIGGRQYF. CDR3 nucleotides: TGTGCCAGCAGTATGATAGGGGGGCGGCAGTACTTC.

This clonotype was recorded a few times. This clone may be a read error of a much larger clone one base away. The chain has TRBV20-1 and TRBJ2-7; TRBD2 agrees at 10 bases. The CDR3 contains 13 residues. V gave up 1 base and J gave up 3 bases; unmatched junction bases: 0. CDR1 DFQATT and CDR2 SNEGSKA come from the germline V gene (reference sequence). CDR3 protein: CSARGTSGYEQYF. The CDR3 nucleotides are TGCAGTGCTAGAGGGACTAGCGGCTACGAGCAGTACTTC.